Below, one T cell receptor (beta chain) is given with its context. These data belong to a study of blood T cell repertoires in COVID-19. The V and J ends lost 5 bases and 7 bases, in that order; junction bases with no gene match: 2. This CDR3 region has 12 residues. Germline CDR1 SGHVS, CDR2 FQNEAQ. Measured with immunoSEQ multiplex PCR; TCRdb has only the in-frame clones, and not every one. The repertoire includes roughly 97,000 clones, around 86% of them detected once, and approximately 15% sits in the top ten. The receptor's source is a man in his fifties or sixties with acute or convalescent COVID-19. Sequenced material: peripheral blood. The chain has TRBV7-8 and TRBJ2-7, with 10 bases lining up with TRBD1. For the CDR3, the DNA is TGTGCCAGCAGCGGGGACAGGGGAGAGCAGTACTTC. Its protein product is CASSGDRGEQYF.